This TCR beta chain was sequenced in a study of Ad26.COV2.S vaccination and SARS-CoV-2 variants. The treatment is: around 19 received Ad26.COV2.S at low or high dose, single or two shots; about five received placebo; per-sample allocation not given. After the first vaccine or placebo injection, samples were drawn on day 63. Vaccination used an Ad26 vector expressing Wuhan-strain SARS-CoV-2 spike. V gave up 4 bases and J gave up 3 bases; unmatched junction bases: 7. This CDR3 is built from 16 residues. Germline CDR1 is SGHDT and CDR2 is YYEEEE. Clones were sequenced by immunoSEQ multiplex PCR, and TCRdb holds only the in-frame ones, with some missing. The sample consists of a few hundred thousand clones, around 87% of them appearing once.

The sample was peripheral blood, taken in a trial of Ad26.COV2.S vaccine versus placebo. The TCR sequence derives from a person aged 18-60 years who received the Ad26.COV2.S COVID-19 vaccine or a placebo. This chain connects TRBV5-6 to TRBJ1-4; 9 bases agree with TRBD1. The CDR3 sequence is CASSGTGGEANEKLFF. The CDR3 nucleotides read TGTGCCAGCAGCGGAACAGGGGGCGAGGCTAATGAAAAACTGTTTTTT. Looking up the rest from reference TRBV5-6 and TRBJ1-4 gives the full variable domain: DAGVTQSPTHLIKTRGQQVTLRCSPKSGHDTVSWYQQALGQGPQFIFQYYEEEERQRGNFPDRFSGHQFPNYSSELNVNALLLGDSALYLCASSGTGGEANEKLFFGSGTQLSVL.